A few counts support the clone carrying this T cell receptor (beta chain). Its target is unknown. The sample carries other DNA sequences with the same CDR3. Libraries were prepared by immunoSEQ multiplex PCR; TCRdb keeps only in-frame clonotypes and omits some of them. The data contain tens of thousands of clones, roughly 85% of them singletons. The source of the sample is a study of T cell responses to AZD1222 COVID-19 vaccine. The study's findings and limits: Seropositivity was recorded at baseline in only 6 or 7 AZD1222 recipients. Nearly half of unique spike-specific TCRs reportedly avoided B.1.351 and B.1.1.7 mutated regions. The donor group comprised mostly white British people and more females; the analysis possibly underestimated clonal diversity.

V was clipped by 3 bases and J by 4 bases; unmatched bases: 2. CDR3 length: 15 amino acids. Germline V CDR1 and CDR2: MNHNS, SASEGT. The sample consisted of peripheral blood, taken on day 0 of AZD1222 vaccination. The chain is built from TRBV6-1 and TRBJ2-3, with 12 positions matching TRBD2. The TCR was taken from an adult in good health. DNA of the CDR3: TGTGCCAGCAGTGAGCTAGCGGGGGGGCCAGATACGCAGTATTTT. Residues: CASSELAGGPDTQYF.